This T cell receptor beta chain comes out of a study of blood T cell repertoires in COVID-19. Study at large: Acute and convalescent COVID-19 samples came from the United States, Italy and Spain.

Per the original methods: Using reference gene primer amplification, nucleated cell counts were estimated. Produced via immunoSEQ multiplex PCR; TCRdb's table is partial and in-frame only. V and J calls and clone size come straight from that table; D and trimming were deduced from the DNA. The sample holds about 110,000 clones, roughly 80% seen once. The sequenced material came from peripheral blood. The source of this sequence is a woman aged 55 to 70 with acute or convalescent COVID-19.

The CDR3: CASRGGVRMNTEAFF. CDR3 coding DNA: TGTGCCAGCAGGGGGGGGGTACGGATGAACACTGAAGCTTTCTTT. V gene TRBV6-5 combines with J gene TRBJ1-1, with a tentative D call TRBD1 (5 bases). With 6 bases removed from V and 0 bases from J, the gap between germline ends came to 14 bases. Germline CDR1 is MNHEY and CDR2 is SVGAGI. The CDR3 length is 15 residues.